These T cell receptor beta chains were read from a single sample in a study of long-term antiretroviral therapy in people with HIV. The protocol was immunoSEQ multiplex PCR, while the TCRdb copy is restricted to in-frame clones and leaves out a portion. This table has some 21,000 clones, over 75% appearing once. The sequencing here drew on unsorted PBMCs, taken 0.3 years after starting antiretroviral therapy. The receptors shown here come from a man aged 50 or older with HIV. Each CDR3 is given with its conserved first and last residue. Fields, in order: clone size, V gene, D gene, J gene, CDR3 protein, CDR3 DNA. A D gene is named only where the DNA matches it firmly. For some rows the clone size is stated as once, few or many, or as a class when expanded; others skip it.

abundance: .
v_gene: TRBV7-8
d_gene: TRBD2
j_gene: TRBJ2-7
CDR3aa: CASSLGVAGGSYEQYF
CDR3nt: TGTGCCAGCAGCTTAGGGGTAGCGGGAGGGTCCTACGAGCAGTACTTC

abundance: .
v_gene: TRBV7-2
d_gene: .
j_gene: TRBJ2-7
CDR3aa: CASSARRSYEQYF
CDR3nt: TGTGCCAGCAGCGCACGGAGGTCCTACGAGCAGTACTTC

abundance: .
v_gene: TRBV11-2
d_gene: .
j_gene: TRBJ2-3
CDR3aa: CASSSHRGSTDTQYF
CDR3nt: TGTGCCAGCAGCTCCCACCGAGGGAGCACAGATACGCAGTATTTT

abundance: .
v_gene: TRBV19
d_gene: TRBD2
j_gene: TRBJ2-7
CDR3aa: CASSPAGGPSYEQYF
CDR3nt: TGTGCCAGTAGTCCGGCGGGAGGCCCCTCCTACGAGCAGTACTTC

abundance: .
v_gene: TRBV5-8
d_gene: .
j_gene: TRBJ2-7
CDR3aa: CASSVGWGIYNYEQYF
CDR3nt: TGTGCCAGCAGCGTTGGATGGGGGATCTATAACTACGAGCAGTACTTC

abundance: .
v_gene: TRBV7-2
d_gene: TRBD2
j_gene: TRBJ2-3
CDR3aa: CASSFGREGDTQYF
CDR3nt: TGTGCCAGCAGCTTCGGCAGGGAGGGAGATACGCAGTATTTT

abundance: .
v_gene: TRBV19
d_gene: .
j_gene: TRBJ1-1
CDR3aa: CAVKLGVNTEAFF
CDR3nt: TGTGCCGTAAAACTGGGAGTGAACACTGAAGCTTTCTTT

abundance: .
v_gene: TRBV9
d_gene: .
j_gene: TRBJ2-1
CDR3aa: CASSARGGASYNEQFF
CDR3nt: TGTGCCAGCAGCGCTAGAGGGGGGGCGTCCTACAATGAGCAGTTCTTC

abundance: .
v_gene: TRBV29-1
d_gene: .
j_gene: TRBJ1-1
CDR3aa: CSVHMGLISAFF
CDR3nt: TGCAGCGTTCACATGGGTCTTATTTCGGCTTTCTTT

abundance: .
v_gene: TRBV28
d_gene: .
j_gene: TRBJ1-5
CDR3aa: CASSKIQVNQPQHF
CDR3nt: TGTGCCAGCAGTAAAATACAGGTGAATCAGCCCCAGCATTTT

abundance: .
v_gene: TRBV6-6
d_gene: .
j_gene: TRBJ2-7
CDR3aa: CASSWASGDNYEQYF
CDR3nt: TGTGCCAGCAGTTGGGCCTCAGGGGACAACTACGAGCAGTACTTC

abundance: .
v_gene: TRBV7-7
d_gene: .
j_gene: TRBJ2-5
CDR3aa: CASSPTSGPSETQYF
CDR3nt: TGTGCTAGCAGCCCCACCAGCGGGCCCTCAGAGACCCAGTACTTC

abundance: .
v_gene: TRBV5-1
d_gene: TRBD1
j_gene: TRBJ1-1
CDR3aa: CASSITGDPDAEAFF
CDR3nt: TGCGCCAGCAGCATTACAGGGGACCCGGACGCTGAAGCTTTCTTT

abundance: .
v_gene: TRBV19
d_gene: .
j_gene: TRBJ1-5
CDR3aa: CASSIRPFNQPQHF
CDR3nt: TGTGCCAGTAGTATTAGGCCTTTCAATCAGCCCCAGCATTTT

abundance: .
v_gene: TRBV6-5
d_gene: .
j_gene: TRBJ1-1
CDR3aa: CASSLYRVNTEAFF
CDR3nt: TGTGCCAGCAGCCTTTATCGGGTGAACACTGAAGCTTTCTTT

abundance: .
v_gene: TRBV4-3
d_gene: .
j_gene: TRBJ2-3
CDR3aa: CASSRTATNPDTQYF
CDR3nt: TGCGCCAGCTCCCGGACAGCTACGAATCCAGATACGCAGTATTTT

abundance: .
v_gene: TRBV6-4
d_gene: .
j_gene: TRBJ1-2
CDR3aa: CASSDREGDGYTF
CDR3nt: TGTGCCAGCAGTGACCGGGAGGGAGATGGCTACACCTTC

abundance: .
v_gene: TRBV27
d_gene: .
j_gene: TRBJ2-5
CDR3aa: CASSLYWGSDPETQYF
CDR3nt: TGTGCCAGCAGTTTATATTGGGGGTCCGACCCGGAGACCCAGTACTTC

abundance: .
v_gene: TRBV7-2
d_gene: TRBD1
j_gene: TRBJ2-7
CDR3aa: CASSYLDREVSYEQYF
CDR3nt: TGTGCCAGCAGCTATCTGGACAGGGAAGTCTCTTACGAGCAGTACTTC

abundance: .
v_gene: TRBV7-9
d_gene: .
j_gene: TRBJ2-5
CDR3aa: CASSSFRDTETQYF
CDR3nt: TGTGCCAGCAGCTCCTTCCGGGACACCGAGACCCAGTACTTC

abundance: .
v_gene: TRBV30
d_gene: .
j_gene: TRBJ1-4
CDR3aa: CAWSVGEKLFF
CDR3nt: TGTGCCTGGAGTGTTGGTGAAAAACTGTTTTTT

abundance: .
v_gene: TRBV7-8
d_gene: TRBD1
j_gene: TRBJ1-6
CDR3aa: CASSLGGQTSYNSPLHF
CDR3nt: TGTGCCAGCAGCTTAGGGGGACAGACCTCCTATAATTCACCCCTCCACTTT

abundance: .
v_gene: TRBV10-3
d_gene: TRBD1
j_gene: TRBJ2-7
CDR3aa: CAAGTGTYEQYF
CDR3nt: TGTGCCGCCGGGACAGGTACCTACGAGCAGTACTTC

abundance: few
v_gene: TRBV9
d_gene: TRBD1
j_gene: TRBJ1-4
CDR3aa: CASSTRGQGSNEKLFF
CDR3nt: TGTGCCAGCAGCACTAGAGGACAGGGGTCTAATGAAAAACTGTTTTTT

abundance: .
v_gene: TRBV18
d_gene: .
j_gene: TRBJ2-5
CDR3aa: CASSVGPKRAPQRETQYF
CDR3nt: TGTGCCAGCTCAGTAGGCCCGAAGAGGGCGCCACAGCGCGAGACCCAGTACTTC

abundance: .
v_gene: TRBV18
d_gene: TRBD1
j_gene: TRBJ2-1
CDR3aa: CASSPETGQGFGEQFF
CDR3nt: TGTGCCAGCTCACCAGAGACGGGACAGGGGTTCGGTGAGCAGTTCTTC

abundance: few
v_gene: TRBV19
d_gene: .
j_gene: TRBJ2-7
CDR3aa: CASSMQVGGEQYF
CDR3nt: TGTGCCAGTAGTATGCAAGTAGGGGGCGAGCAGTACTTC

abundance: .
v_gene: TRBV19
d_gene: TRBD2
j_gene: TRBJ2-1
CDR3aa: CASSIDRTSGGINEQFF
CDR3nt: TGTGCCAGTAGTATAGATCGGACTAGCGGGGGCATCAATGAGCAGTTCTTC

abundance: .
v_gene: TRBV28
d_gene: .
j_gene: TRBJ1-4
CDR3aa: CASRTRRTGNEKLFF
CDR3nt: TGTGCCAGCCGAACCCGGCGGACTGGTAATGAAAAACTGTTTTTT

abundance: .
v_gene: TRBV11-2
d_gene: .
j_gene: TRBJ1-2
CDR3aa: CASSLFVGLSDRPYGYTF
CDR3nt: TGTGCCAGCAGCTTATTCGTAGGATTGAGTGACAGGCCCTATGGCTACACCTTC

abundance: .
v_gene: TRBV5-4
d_gene: TRBD1
j_gene: TRBJ2-2
CDR3aa: CASSSPIRGGELFF
CDR3nt: TGTGCCAGCAGCTCACCCATCAGGGGGGGGGAGCTGTTTTTT

abundance: .
v_gene: TRBV10-3
d_gene: .
j_gene: TRBJ1-1
CDR3aa: CAINSDSPNTEAFF
CDR3nt: TGTGCCATCAACTCCGACAGCCCGAACACTGAAGCTTTCTTT

abundance: .
v_gene: TRBV18
d_gene: TRBD2
j_gene: TRBJ2-3
CDR3aa: CASSPNSGRATDTQYF
CDR3nt: TGTGCCAGCTCACCAAATAGCGGGAGGGCGACAGATACGCAGTATTTT

abundance: .
v_gene: TRBV28
d_gene: .
j_gene: TRBJ1-2
CDR3aa: CASRYPQGTYTNYGYTF
CDR3nt: TGTGCCAGCAGGTATCCTCAGGGAACTTATACTAACTATGGCTACACCTTC

abundance: .
v_gene: TRBV2
d_gene: TRBD1
j_gene: TRBJ1-5
CDR3aa: CASSVTGNSNQPQHF
CDR3nt: TGTGCCAGCAGTGTGACAGGGAACAGCAATCAGCCCCAGCATTTT

abundance: .
v_gene: TRBV2
d_gene: .
j_gene: TRBJ2-7
CDR3aa: CASSGTDTYEQYF
CDR3nt: TGTGCCAGCAGTGGGACAGACACCTACGAGCAGTACTTC

abundance: .
v_gene: TRBV10-2
d_gene: .
j_gene: TRBJ2-5
CDR3aa: CASSEVTETQYF
CDR3nt: TGCGCCAGCAGTGAGGTGACTGAGACCCAGTACTTC

abundance: .
v_gene: TRBV5-6
d_gene: .
j_gene: TRBJ2-7
CDR3aa: CASSHRERYEQYF
CDR3nt: TGTGCCAGCAGCCACAGGGAACGCTACGAGCAGTACTTC

abundance: few
v_gene: TRBV10-3
d_gene: .
j_gene: TRBJ2-7
CDR3aa: CAISETSQLREQYF
CDR3nt: TGTGCCATCAGTGAAACTAGCCAACTACGGGAGCAGTACTTC

abundance: few
v_gene: TRBV7-9
d_gene: .
j_gene: TRBJ1-5
CDR3aa: CASSPKGDNQPQHF
CDR3nt: TGTGCCAGCAGCCCCAAGGGTGACAATCAGCCCCAGCATTTT

abundance: .
v_gene: TRBV4-3
d_gene: .
j_gene: TRBJ2-7
CDR3aa: CASSQDPGGGYEQYF
CDR3nt: TGCGCCAGCAGCCAAGATCCCGGGGGCGGCTACGAGCAGTACTTC